The 13 T cell receptor beta chains below all came from one sample that was sequenced in a study of blood T cell repertoires in COVID-19. Repertoires were generated with immunoSEQ multiplex PCR, while TCRdb's copy carries only in-frame clones and drops some. This sample has about 20,000 clones, with 79% found just once. Sequenced: peripheral blood. All receptors derive from a man at least 80 years old with acute or convalescent COVID-19.

This clone has just a few counts. The rearrangement uses TRBV28 and TRBJ2-1, with 9 bases lining up with TRBD2. V dropped 2 bases and J dropped 4; count of bases not matched to a gene: 12. The CDR3 contains 18 residues. CDR1 is MDHEN, CDR2 SYDVKM, per germline. The CDR3 is CASSLNYRSGRIYNEQFF. Written as DNA, the CDR3 is TGTGCCAGCAGTTTAAACTATAGGAGCGGGAGGATATACAATGAGCAGTTCTTC.

V usage is TRBV19 and J usage is TRBJ2-7; TRBD1 is a possible D gene (5 bases). Germline-derived CDR1 and CDR2 are LNHDA and SQIVND (reference sequence). V was clipped by 7 bases and J by 4 bases, with 11 bases between them. The CDR3 has 12 residues. CDR3 protein: CASTDSLYEQYV. Written as DNA, the CDR3 is TGTGCCAGTACTGACAGTCTTTACGAGCAGTACGTC.

This chain joins TRBV6-5 and TRBJ1-6; 7 bases agree with TRBD1. V lost 6 bases to trimming and J lost 10 bases; unmatched junction nucleotides: 12. The V gene's germline CDR1 is MNHEY and CDR2 SVGAGI. There are 15 residues in the CDR3. The CDR3 DNA reads TGTGCCAGCAGCTTAACCGACAGGGTTGGATCACCCCTCCACTTT. Protein: CASSLTDRVGSPLHF.

This chain joins TRBV7-2 and TRBJ2-3, with 15 bases identical to TRBD2. This CDR3 has 18 amino acids. J lost 3 bases, V lost 5 bases, and 9 bases had no gene match. Germline CDR1 is SGHTA and CDR2 is FQGNSA. The CDR3 nucleotides read TGTGCCAGCAGCGCCTCGGGACTAGCGGGAGGTCGTACAGATACGCAGTATTTT. Translating it yields CASSASGLAGGRTDTQYF.

This sequence joins TRBV2 and TRBJ1-1, with 10 bases identical to TRBD1. Germline loops: CDR1 SNHLY, CDR2 FYNNEI. V trimming: 2 bases; J trimming: 0 bases; junction bases outside the gene matches: 6. The CDR3 extends over 17 amino acids. Here the CDR3 reads CASSEWDRGPMNTEAFF. The CDR3 DNA is TGTGCCAGCAGTGAATGGGACAGGGGACCCATGAACACTGAAGCTTTCTTT.

The chain joins TRBV6-5 to TRBJ1-2, with 7 bases lining up with TRBD1. The germline CDR1 and CDR2 sequences are MNHEY and SVGAGI. Trimming cost V 5 bases and J 6 bases; bases outside gene matches: 3. CDR3 length equals 12 residues. CDR3 amino acids: CASSRQGNGYTF. The CDR3 DNA follows: TGTGCCAGCAGTCGACAGGGAAATGGCTACACCTTC.

The chain uses TRBV5-1 and TRBJ2-6, with 7 bases identical to TRBD1. Germline CDR1 and CDR2: SGHRS and YFSETQ. The CDR3 is 17 amino acids. J was trimmed by 2 bases and V by 4 bases; bases with no gene match: 9. The CDR3 loop reads CASSLTGAPAGANVLTF. The CDR3, as DNA: TGCGCCAGCAGCCTTACAGGGGCGCCGGCTGGGGCCAACGTCCTGACTTTC.

In DNA, the CDR3 is TGTGCCAGCACAGCCCAGGGGGCCTACAATGAGCAGTTCTTC. Its protein product is CASTAQGAYNEQFF. This chain joins TRBV7-8 and TRBJ2-1; TRBD1 agrees at 7 bases. The germline CDR1 and CDR2 sequences are SGHVS and FQNEAQ. CDR3 length equals 14 residues. Unmatched junction bases numbered 5, after V lost 7 bases and J lost 2 bases.

The chain links TRBV19 to TRBJ1-2; D is perhaps TRBD1 (5 bases). Germline loops: CDR1 LNHDA, CDR2 SQIVND (reference sequence). Trimming took off 3 bases at V and 2 bases at J, with 10 bases between the two ends. CDR3 length equals 14 residues. The CDR3 sequence is CASSIPAGNYGYTF. In DNA form, the CDR3 reads TGTGCCAGTAGTATCCCAGCAGGGAACTATGGCTACACCTTC. Full variable domain (rest looked up from reference TRBV19 and TRBJ1-2): DGGITQSPKYLFRKEGQNVTLSCEQNLNHDAMYWYRQDPGQGLRLIYYSQIVNDFQKGDIAEGYSVSREKKESFPLTVTSAQKNPTAFYLCASSIPAGNYGYTFGSGTRLTVV.

V and J are TRBV3-1 (or the pseudogene TRBV3-2) and TRBJ2-2; D possibly corresponds to TRBD2 (5 bases). Per germline, CDR1 LGHDT and CDR2 YNNKEL (reference sequence). The V end lost 6 bases, the J end lost 1 base, and 9 bases lay between the germline ends. This CDR3 comprises 14 residues. The CDR3 region has the DNA TGTGCCAGCAGAGCGGAGCGGAACACCGGGGAGCTGTTTTTT. This encodes CASRAERNTGELFF.

This clone was recorded once. The V call is TRBV15, the J call TRBJ2-1, with D possibly TRBD1 on 5 matching bases. Germline V gene sequence: CDR1 LNHNV, CDR2 YYDKDF (reference sequence). V gave up 1 base and J gave up 6 bases, with 13 bases separating them. The CDR3 loop spans 15 amino acids. The CDR3 sequence: CATSRVDPQGNEQFF. CDR3 bases: TGTGCCACCAGCAGAGTGGACCCGCAGGGCAATGAGCAGTTCTTC.

The genes are TRBV19 and TRBJ2-7; 8 nucleotides agree with TRBD2. V was pared by 5 bases and J by 6 bases, with 15 bases of the junction left unmatched. Germline V CDR1 and CDR2: LNHDA, SQIVND (reference sequence). The CDR3 length is 16 residues. The CDR3 sequence is CASSPILTGGLREQYF. The CDR3 nucleotides read TGTGCCAGTAGTCCCATCCTGACGGGAGGGCTTCGCGAGCAGTACTTC.

This clone was picked up one time. This rearrangement joins TRBV11-3 to TRBJ2-1, with D uncertain. Trimming removed 1 base from V and 3 bases from J, with 7 bases in between. The CDR3 contains 14 residues. Germline V lookup: CDR1 SGHNT, CDR2 YENEEA. The CDR3 DNA reads TGTGCCAGCAGCTTAGGCGGTATCTACAATGAGCAGTTCTTC. It encodes CASSLGGIYNEQFF.